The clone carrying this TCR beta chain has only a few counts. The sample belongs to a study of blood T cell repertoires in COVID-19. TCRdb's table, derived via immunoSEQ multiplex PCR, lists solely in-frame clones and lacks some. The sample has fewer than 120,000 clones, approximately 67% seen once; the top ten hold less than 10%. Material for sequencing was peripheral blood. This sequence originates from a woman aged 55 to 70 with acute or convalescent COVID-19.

The CDR3 sequence: CASSLSRGKEPQHF. In DNA form, the CDR3 reads TGTGCCAGCAGTTTATCGAGGGGGAAGGAGCCCCAGCATTTT. The rearrangement joins TRBV27 to TRBJ1-5; maybe TRBD1 (6 bases). CDR1 is MNHEY and CDR2 is SMNVEV in the germline V gene (reference sequence). The V gene lost 0 bases and the J gene lost 8 bases, with 11 bases spanning the gap. CDR3 length: 14 residues.